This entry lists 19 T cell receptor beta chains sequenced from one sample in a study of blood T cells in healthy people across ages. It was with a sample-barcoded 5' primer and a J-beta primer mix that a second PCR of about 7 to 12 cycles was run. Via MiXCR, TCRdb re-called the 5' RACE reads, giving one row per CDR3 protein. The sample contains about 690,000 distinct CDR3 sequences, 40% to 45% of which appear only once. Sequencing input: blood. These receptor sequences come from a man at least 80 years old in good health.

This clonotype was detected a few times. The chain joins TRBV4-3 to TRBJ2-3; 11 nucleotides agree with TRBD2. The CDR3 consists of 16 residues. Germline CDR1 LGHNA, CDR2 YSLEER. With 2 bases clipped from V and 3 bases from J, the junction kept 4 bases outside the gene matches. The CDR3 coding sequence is TGCGCCAGCAGCCAAAGTAGCGGGGGGGGTACAGATACGCAGTATTTT. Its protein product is CASSQSSGGGTDTQYF.

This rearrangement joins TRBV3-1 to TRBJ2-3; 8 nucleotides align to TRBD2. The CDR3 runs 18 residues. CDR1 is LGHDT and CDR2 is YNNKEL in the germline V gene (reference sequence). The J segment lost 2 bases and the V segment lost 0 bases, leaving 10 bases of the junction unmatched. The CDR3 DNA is TGTGCCAGCAGCCAAGAGCCCTTGGAGCGGGAGTACACAGATACGCAGTATTTT. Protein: CASSQEPLEREYTDTQYF.

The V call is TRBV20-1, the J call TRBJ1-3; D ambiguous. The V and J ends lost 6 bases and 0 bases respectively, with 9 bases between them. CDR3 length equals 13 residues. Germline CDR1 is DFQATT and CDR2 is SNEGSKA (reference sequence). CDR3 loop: CSAPDHSGNTIYF. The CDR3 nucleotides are TGCAGTGCGCCGGATCACTCTGGAAACACCATATATTTT.

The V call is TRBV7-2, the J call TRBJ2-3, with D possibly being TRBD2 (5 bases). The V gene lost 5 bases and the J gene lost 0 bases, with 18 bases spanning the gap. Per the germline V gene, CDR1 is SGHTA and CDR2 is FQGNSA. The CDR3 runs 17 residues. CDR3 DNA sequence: TGTGCCAGCAGCCCACGCTCCCTAGCAGTTAGCACAGATACGCAGTATTTT. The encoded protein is CASSPRSLAVSTDTQYF. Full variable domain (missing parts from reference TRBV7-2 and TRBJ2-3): GAGVSQSPSNKVTEKGKDVELRCDPISGHTALYWYRQSLGQGLEFLIYFQGNSAPDKSGLPSDRFSAERTGGSVSTLTIQRTQQEDSAVYLCASSPRSLAVSTDTQYFGPGTRLTVL.

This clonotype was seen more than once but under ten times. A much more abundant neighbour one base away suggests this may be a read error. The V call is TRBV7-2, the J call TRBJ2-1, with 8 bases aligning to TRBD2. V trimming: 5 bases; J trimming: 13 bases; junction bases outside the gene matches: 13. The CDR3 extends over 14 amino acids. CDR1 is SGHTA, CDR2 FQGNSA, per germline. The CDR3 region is CASSETSGPGTQFF. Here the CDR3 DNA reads TGTGCCAGCAGCGAAACTAGCGGCCCCGGGACCCAGTTCTTC. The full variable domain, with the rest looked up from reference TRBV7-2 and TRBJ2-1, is GAGVSQSPSNKVTEKGKDVELRCDPISGHTALYWYRQSLGQGLEFLIYFQGNSAPDKSGLPSDRFSAERTGGSVSTLTIQRTQQEDSAVYLCASSETSGPGTQFFGPGTRLTVL.

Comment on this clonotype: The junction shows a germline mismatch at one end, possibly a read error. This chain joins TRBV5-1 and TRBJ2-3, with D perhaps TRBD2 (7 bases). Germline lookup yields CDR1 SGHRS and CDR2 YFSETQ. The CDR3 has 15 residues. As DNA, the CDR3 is TGCGCCGGCAGCCCCGAGGGGGGGTCTGGAGATACGCAGTATTTT. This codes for CAGSPEGGSGDTQYF.

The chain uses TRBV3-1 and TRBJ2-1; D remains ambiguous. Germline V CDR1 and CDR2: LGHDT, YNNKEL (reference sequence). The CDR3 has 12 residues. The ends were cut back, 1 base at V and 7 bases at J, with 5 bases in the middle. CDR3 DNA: TGTGCCAGCAGCCAAGTCCGGAATGAGCAGTTCTTC. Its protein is CASSQVRNEQFF.

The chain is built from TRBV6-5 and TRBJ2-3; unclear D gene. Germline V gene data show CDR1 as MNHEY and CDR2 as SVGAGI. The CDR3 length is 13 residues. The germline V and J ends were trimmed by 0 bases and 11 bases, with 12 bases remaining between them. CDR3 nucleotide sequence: TGTGCCAGCAGTTACTCCGGTCAAGTGGGGCAGTATTTT. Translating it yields CASSYSGQVGQYF.

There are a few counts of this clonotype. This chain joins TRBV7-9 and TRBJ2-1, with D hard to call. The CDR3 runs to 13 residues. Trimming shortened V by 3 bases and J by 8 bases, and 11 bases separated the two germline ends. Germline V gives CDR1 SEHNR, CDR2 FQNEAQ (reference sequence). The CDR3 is CASSFRTQDEQFF. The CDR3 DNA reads TGTGCCAGCAGCTTCCGGACGCAGGATGAGCAGTTCTTC.

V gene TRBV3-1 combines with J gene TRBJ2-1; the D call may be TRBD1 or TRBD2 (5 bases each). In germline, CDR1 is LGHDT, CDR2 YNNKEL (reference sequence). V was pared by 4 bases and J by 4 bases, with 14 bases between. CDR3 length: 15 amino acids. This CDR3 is CASSPRDRQYNEQFF. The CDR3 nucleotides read TGTGCCAGCAGCCCCCGGGACCGACAATACAATGAGCAGTTCTTC.

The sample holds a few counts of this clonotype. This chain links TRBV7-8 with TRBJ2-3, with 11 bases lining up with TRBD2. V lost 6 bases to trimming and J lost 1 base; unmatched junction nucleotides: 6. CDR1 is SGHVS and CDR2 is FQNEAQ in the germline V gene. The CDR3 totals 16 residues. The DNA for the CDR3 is TGTGCCAGCAGACATACTAGCGGGAGTCGCACAGATACGCAGTATTTT. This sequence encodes CASRHTSGSRTDTQYF.

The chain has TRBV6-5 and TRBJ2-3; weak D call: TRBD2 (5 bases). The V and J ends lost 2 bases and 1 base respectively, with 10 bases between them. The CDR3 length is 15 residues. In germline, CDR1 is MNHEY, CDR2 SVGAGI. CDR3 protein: CASSYRDLGTDTQYF. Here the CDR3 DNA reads TGTGCCAGCAGTTACCGGGATTTGGGCACAGATACGCAGTATTTT.

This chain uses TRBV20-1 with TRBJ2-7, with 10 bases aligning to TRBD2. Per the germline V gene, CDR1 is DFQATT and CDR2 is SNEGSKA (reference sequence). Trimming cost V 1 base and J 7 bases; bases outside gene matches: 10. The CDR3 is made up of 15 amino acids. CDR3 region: CSARGASGSYNEQYF. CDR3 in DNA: TGCAGTGCTAGAGGGGCTAGCGGGAGCTACAATGAGCAGTACTTC.

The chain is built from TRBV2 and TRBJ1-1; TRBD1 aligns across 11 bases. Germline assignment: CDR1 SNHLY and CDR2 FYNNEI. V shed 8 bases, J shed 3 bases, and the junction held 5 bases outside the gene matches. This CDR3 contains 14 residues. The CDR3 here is CASVDRGQDTEAFF. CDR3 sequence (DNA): TGTGCCAGCGTGGACAGGGGGCAGGACACTGAAGCTTTCTTT.

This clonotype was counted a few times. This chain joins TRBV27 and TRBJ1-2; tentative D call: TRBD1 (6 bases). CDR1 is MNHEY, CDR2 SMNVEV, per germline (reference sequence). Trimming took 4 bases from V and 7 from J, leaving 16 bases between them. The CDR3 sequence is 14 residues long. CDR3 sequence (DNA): TGTGCCAGCAGTTGGGGTACAGGGACGGCTGGCTACACCTTC. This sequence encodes CASSWGTGTAGYTF.

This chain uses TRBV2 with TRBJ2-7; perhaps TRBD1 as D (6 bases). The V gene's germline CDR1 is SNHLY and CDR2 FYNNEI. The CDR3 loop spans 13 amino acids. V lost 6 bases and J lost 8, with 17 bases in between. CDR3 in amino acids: CASRDSPTTKQYF. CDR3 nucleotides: TGTGCCAGCAGGGACAGCCCTACTACGAAGCAGTACTTC. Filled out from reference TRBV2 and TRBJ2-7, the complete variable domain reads EPEVTQTPSHQVTQMGQEVILRCVPISNHLYFYWYRQILGQKVEFLVSFYNNEISEKSEIFDDQFSVERPDGSNFTLKIRSTKLEDSAMYFCASRDSPTTKQYFGPGTRLTVT.

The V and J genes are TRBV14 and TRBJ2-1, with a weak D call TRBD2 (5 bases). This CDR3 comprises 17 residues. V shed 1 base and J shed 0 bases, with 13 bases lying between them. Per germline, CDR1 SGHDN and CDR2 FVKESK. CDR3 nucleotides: TGTGCCAGCAGCCAAGCACGGCGGGCGAGCTCCTACAATGAGCAGTTCTTC. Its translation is CASSQARRASSYNEQFF.

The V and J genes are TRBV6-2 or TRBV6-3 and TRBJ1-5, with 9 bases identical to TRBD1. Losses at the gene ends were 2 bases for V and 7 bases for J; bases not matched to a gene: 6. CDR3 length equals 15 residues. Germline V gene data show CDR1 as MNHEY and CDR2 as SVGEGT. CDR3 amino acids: CASSYQGQGSQPQHF. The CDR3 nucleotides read TGTGCCAGCAGTTACCAGGGACAGGGCTCACAGCCCCAGCATTTT.

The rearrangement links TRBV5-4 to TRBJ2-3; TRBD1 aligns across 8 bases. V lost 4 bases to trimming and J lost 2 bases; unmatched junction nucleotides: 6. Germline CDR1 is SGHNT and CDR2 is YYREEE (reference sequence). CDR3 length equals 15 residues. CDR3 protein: CASSLTGAFTDTQYF. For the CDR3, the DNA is TGTGCCAGCAGCCTGACAGGGGCCTTCACAGATACGCAGTATTTT.